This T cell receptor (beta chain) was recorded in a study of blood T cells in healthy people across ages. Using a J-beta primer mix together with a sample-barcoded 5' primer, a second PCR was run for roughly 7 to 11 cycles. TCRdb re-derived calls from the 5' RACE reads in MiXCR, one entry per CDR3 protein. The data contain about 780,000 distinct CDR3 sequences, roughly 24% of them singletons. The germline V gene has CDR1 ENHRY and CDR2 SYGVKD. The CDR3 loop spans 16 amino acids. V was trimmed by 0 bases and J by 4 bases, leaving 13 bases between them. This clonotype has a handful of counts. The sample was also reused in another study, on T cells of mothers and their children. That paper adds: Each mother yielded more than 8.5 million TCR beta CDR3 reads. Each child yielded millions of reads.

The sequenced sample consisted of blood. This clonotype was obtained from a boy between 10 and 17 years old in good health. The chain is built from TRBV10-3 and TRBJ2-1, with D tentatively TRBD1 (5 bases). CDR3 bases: TGTGCCATCAGTGAGTCGGGGCCACTCTTTTACAATGAGCAGTTCTTC. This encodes CAISESGPLFYNEQFF.